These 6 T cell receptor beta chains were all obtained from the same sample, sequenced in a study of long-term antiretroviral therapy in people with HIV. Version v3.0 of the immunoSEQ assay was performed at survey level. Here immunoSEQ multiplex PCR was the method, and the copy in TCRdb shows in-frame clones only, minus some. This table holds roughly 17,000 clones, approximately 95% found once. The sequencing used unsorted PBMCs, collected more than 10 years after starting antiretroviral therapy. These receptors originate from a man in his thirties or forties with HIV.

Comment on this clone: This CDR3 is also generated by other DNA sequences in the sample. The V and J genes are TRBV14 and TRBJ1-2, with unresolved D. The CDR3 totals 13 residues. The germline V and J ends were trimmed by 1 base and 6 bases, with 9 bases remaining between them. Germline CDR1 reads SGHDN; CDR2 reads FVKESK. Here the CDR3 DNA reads TGTGCCAGCAGCCAAGCGGGAGTGCATGGCTACACCTTC. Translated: CASSQAGVHGYTF.

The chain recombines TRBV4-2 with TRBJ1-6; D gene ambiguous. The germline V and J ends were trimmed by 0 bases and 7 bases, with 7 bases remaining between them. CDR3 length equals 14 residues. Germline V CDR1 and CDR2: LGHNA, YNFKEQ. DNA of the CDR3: TGTGCCAGCAGCCAAGATTGGAGGAATTCACCCCTCCACTTT. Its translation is CASSQDWRNSPLHF.

CDR3 in amino acids: CASVLTVDGNYGYTF. CDR3 in DNA: TGCGCCAGCGTGCTGACGGTTGACGGTAACTATGGCTACACCTTC. The chain joins TRBV10-1 to TRBJ1-2; no firm D call. Germline V gives CDR1 WNHNN, CDR2 SYGVQD (reference sequence). The V end lost 8 bases, the J end lost 1 base, and 17 bases lay between the germline ends. The CDR3 loop spans 15 amino acids.

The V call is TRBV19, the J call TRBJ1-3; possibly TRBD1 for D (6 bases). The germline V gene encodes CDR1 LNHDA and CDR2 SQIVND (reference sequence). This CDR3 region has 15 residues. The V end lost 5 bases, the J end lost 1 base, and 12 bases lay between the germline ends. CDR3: CASSQTGTSGNTIYF. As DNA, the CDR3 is TGTGCCAGTAGTCAAACAGGGACATCTGGAAACACCATATATTTT.

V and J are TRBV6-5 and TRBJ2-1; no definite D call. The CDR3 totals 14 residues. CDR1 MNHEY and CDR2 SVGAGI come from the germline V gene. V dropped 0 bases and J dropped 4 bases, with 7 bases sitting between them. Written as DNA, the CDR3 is TGTGCCAGCAGTTACTCGCTAGATTACAATGAGCAGTTCTTC. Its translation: CASSYSLDYNEQFF.

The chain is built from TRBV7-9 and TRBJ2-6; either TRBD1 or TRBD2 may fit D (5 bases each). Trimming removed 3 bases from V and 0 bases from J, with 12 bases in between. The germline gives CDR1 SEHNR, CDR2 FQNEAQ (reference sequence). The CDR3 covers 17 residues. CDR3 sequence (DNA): TGTGCCAGCAGCTTGACGTCCGGGGCCTCTGGGGCCAACGTCCTGACTTTC. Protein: CASSLTSGASGANVLTF.